These 4 T cell receptor beta chains were all obtained from the same sample, sequenced in a study of CD8+CD57+ T cells in acquired aplastic anemia. Genomic DNA constituted the template upon which TCR beta VDJ and CDR3 profiling was performed. TCRdb ran MiXCR on the reads and lists one entry per CDR3 protein. Of around 180,000 distinct CDR3 sequences listed, about half are singletons. An expansion of CD8+CD57+ cells by flow cytometry had been shown in patients chosen for sequencing. The sample consisted of sorted CD4+, CD8+, or CD8+CD57+ T cells (not recorded which) from PBMCs. Receptor source: a human donor with aplastic anemia.

This clonotype was seen at least ten times. The chain joins TRBV6-1 to TRBJ1-3, with 7 bases fitting TRBD1. The CDR3 is made up of 13 amino acids. Germline values: CDR1 MNHNS, CDR2 SASEGT. V shed 5 bases, J shed 4 bases, and the junction held 2 bases outside the gene matches. CDR3 residues: CASSSTGGNTIYF. The CDR3 DNA reads as TGTGCCAGCAGTTCGACAGGGGGAAACACCATATATTTT.

This clonotype appeared once. The rearrangement uses TRBV20-1 and TRBJ2-1; the match to TRBD2 covers 9 bases. V shed 4 bases and J 0 bases; nucleotides not matched to a gene: 7. The CDR3 is made up of 16 amino acids. Germline CDR1 and CDR2: DFQATT and SNEGSKA (reference sequence). CDR3 in amino acids: CSAMASGTISYNEQFF. The CDR3 DNA is TGCAGTGCTATGGCTAGCGGGACGATCTCCTACAATGAGCAGTTCTTC.

This clonotype was detected only a few times. V usage is TRBV30 and J usage is TRBJ2-2, with a weak D call TRBD2 (5 bases). CDR1 and CDR2 (germline): GTSNPN, SVGIG (reference sequence). V gave up 0 bases and J gave up 3 bases, with 8 bases separating them. There are 14 residues in the CDR3. DNA of the CDR3: TGTGCCTGGAGTGTGACGGGATACACCGGGGAGCTGTTTTTT. This gives the protein CAWSVTGYTGELFF.

This clonotype was counted a single time. A clone one base away is much larger, so this may be a read error. The chain joins TRBV9 to TRBJ2-1, with 10 bases matching TRBD2. Germline CDR1 SGDLS, CDR2 YYNGEE. The CDR3 length is 17 residues. The CDR3 loop is CASSVAPLAGYYNEQLF. In nucleotides, the CDR3 is TGTGCCAGCAGCGTAGCCCCACTAGCGGGATACTACAATGAGCAGCTCTTC.